What follows are 18 T cell receptor beta chains derived from one specimen sequenced in a study of read filtering for tumor transcriptome and immune sequencing. From roughly 390 ng of RNA, a library with molecular barcoded alpha/delta and beta/gamma adaptors was made. One entry per CDR3 protein, called by TCRdb with MiXCR from the reads. The sample holds 100,000 to 150,000 distinct CDR3 sequences, under 15% seen once. Sequenced input: a population of CD138-negative cells sorted from bone marrow. The receptors were gathered from a donor at least 40 years old with multiple myeloma.

This clonotype was picked up many times. This rearrangement joins TRBV12-3 or TRBV12-4 to TRBJ2-7; maybe TRBD2 (5 bases). The length of the CDR3 is 13 residues. Trimming took 3 bases from V and 1 from J, leaving 7 bases between them. CDR3 in DNA: TGTGCCAGCAGTTTCGGGGTTTCCTACGAGCAGTACTTC. Translation gives CASSFGVSYEQYF.

The chain couples TRBV24-1 to TRBJ2-1; the D gene could be TRBD1 or TRBD2 (5 bases each). In germline, CDR1 is KGHDR, CDR2 SFDVKD. V gave up 3 bases and J gave up 0 bases, with 11 bases separating them. There are 16 residues in the CDR3. CDR3 in DNA: TGTGCCACCAGTGATACCGGGGACCTCTCCTACAATGAGCAGTTCTTC. Translation gives CATSDTGDLSYNEQFF.

This clonotype turned up a few times. A much larger clone differs from this one at a single base, so this may be a read error. The CDR3 DNA reads TGTGCCAGGAGTGTAGGTGGCTATGGCTACACCTTC. This codes for CARSVGGYGYTF. The chain couples TRBV30 to TRBJ1-2; D remains unclear. The CDR3 runs 12 residues. Per the germline V gene, CDR1 is GTSNPN and CDR2 is SVGIG (reference sequence).

This clonotype was seen only a few times. This rearrangement joins TRBV3-1 to TRBJ2-5, with 11 bases identical to TRBD2. This CDR3 comprises 13 residues. Germline V gene sequence: CDR1 LGHDT, CDR2 YNNKEL (reference sequence). Trimming removed 4 bases from V and 10 bases from J; junction bases left unmatched: 5. In nucleotides, the CDR3 is TGTGCCAGCAGCCTTTTGACTAGCGGGGTCCAGTACTTC. This translates into CASSLLTSGVQYF.

In its sample, this clonotype was seen many times. This chain uses TRBV2 with TRBJ2-1; 9 bases match TRBD2. After removal of 5 bases from V and 6 bases from J, the junction contained 8 bases not matched to a gene. Germline V CDR1 and CDR2: SNHLY, FYNNEI. The CDR3 contains 15 residues. The CDR3 DNA reads as TGTGCCAGCAGTCCATCGGTAGCGGGAGCCAATGAGCAGTTCTTC. Translation gives CASSPSVAGANEQFF.

This clonotype was counted many times. CDR3 nucleotides: TGTGCCAGCACTTACAGGGGCTCTCCTCCAGATACGCAGTATTTT. Amino acids: CASTYRGSPPDTQYF. The chain couples TRBV6-1 to TRBJ2-3; 7 nucleotides align to TRBD1. CDR3 length equals 15 residues. Germline CDR1 and CDR2: MNHNS and SASEGT. V lost 7 bases and J lost 4; bases outside the gene matches: 11.

This clonotype has at least ten counts. The rearrangement links TRBV20-1 to TRBJ2-3, with D possibly being TRBD2 (7 bases). The CDR3 has 12 residues. CDR1 and CDR2 from the germline V gene are DFQATT and SNEGSKA (reference sequence). V dropped 6 bases and J dropped 6 bases, with 13 bases sitting between them. The CDR3 sequence: CSAGGRGDTQYF. DNA of the CDR3: TGCAGTGCGGGGGGGCGGGGCGATACGCAGTATTTT.

This clonotype has ten or more counts. For the CDR3, the DNA is TGCGCCAGCAGCTTACAAACTGGGACGGCGAACACTGAAGCTTTCTTT. Translated: CASSLQTGTANTEAFF. The chain joins TRBV5-1 to TRBJ1-1; TRBD1 is a possible D gene (5 bases). Germline CDR1 SGHRS, CDR2 YFSETQ. The CDR3 contains 16 residues. V lost 2 bases, J lost 1 base, and 15 bases lay in between.

The V call is TRBV6-1, the J call TRBJ2-5; D may match TRBD1 or TRBD2 (5 bases each). The CDR3 runs 14 residues. Trimming took 3 bases from V and 9 from J, leaving 17 bases between them. CDR1 is MNHNS, CDR2 SASEGT, per germline. The CDR3 sequence: CASSDTGALRAQYF. The CDR3, as DNA: TGTGCCAGCAGTGATACCGGGGCCTTGAGGGCCCAGTACTTC.

At least ten counts were recorded for this clonotype. V gene TRBV7-8 combines with J gene TRBJ1-5, with 10 bases that match TRBD1. Germline loops: CDR1 SGHVS, CDR2 FQNEAQ. The CDR3 sequence is 14 residues long. V dropped 5 bases and J dropped 5; count of bases not matched to a gene: 3. The CDR3 nucleotides read TGTGCCAGCAGCCGAGGGACAGGGGATCAGCCCCAGCATTTT. It translates to CASSRGTGDQPQHF.

This clonotype was observed many times. This chain uses TRBV5-1 with TRBJ1-3; D may be TRBD1 (5 bases). Trimming shortened V by 0 bases and J by 0 bases, and 16 bases separated the two germline ends. Per germline, CDR1 SGHRS and CDR2 YFSETQ. The CDR3 runs 18 residues. The CDR3 protein is CASSLGGRGVGSGNTIYF. The CDR3 coding sequence is TGCGCCAGCAGCTTGGGCGGTCGAGGGGTCGGCTCTGGAAACACCATATATTTT.

The chain employs TRBV11-2 and TRBJ2-1, with 7 bases fitting TRBD1. Trimming at V came to 5 bases and at J to 2 bases, leaving 12 bases not matched to a gene. The CDR3 is 17 amino acids. Germline V lookup: CDR1 SGHAT, CDR2 FQNNGV. The CDR3 DNA reads as TGTGCCAGCAGCGGGCGAGACAGGGTTCAAGCCTACAATGAGCAGTTCTTC. This encodes CASSGRDRVQAYNEQFF.

This clonotype was found many times. V is TRBV7-2 and J is TRBJ2-3, with D maybe TRBD2 (5 bases). Trimming shortened V by 6 bases and J by 2 bases, and 12 bases separated the two germline ends. Germline V gives CDR1 SGHTA, CDR2 FQGNSA. CDR3 size: 14 residues. The CDR3 DNA follows: TGTGCCAGCAGTCCCACGGGGTTCACAGATACGCAGTATTTT. Its protein is CASSPTGFTDTQYF. The whole variable domain, remainder taken from reference TRBV7-2 and TRBJ2-3, is GAGVSQSPSNKVTEKGKDVELRCDPISGHTALYWYRQSLGQGLEFLIYFQGNSAPDKSGLPSDRFSAERTGGSVSTLTIQRTQQEDSAVYLCASSPTGFTDTQYFGPGTRLTVL.

There are many counts of this clonotype. The V call is TRBV15, the J call TRBJ1-2; D gene unclear. The germline V gene has CDR1 LNHNV and CDR2 YYDKDF (reference sequence). Trimming removed 0 bases from V and 4 bases from J, with 12 bases in between. The length of the CDR3 is 15 residues. CDR3 bases: TGTGCCACCAGCAGAGATTACCGACACACCTATGGCTACACCTTC. Its protein product is CATSRDYRHTYGYTF.

This clonotype showed up many times. The chain couples TRBV5-5 to TRBJ2-3, with D possibly matching TRBD2 (6 bases). The V gene lost 4 bases and the J gene lost 4 bases, with 10 bases spanning the gap. Germline loops: CDR1 SGHKS, CDR2 YYEKEE (reference sequence). The CDR3 extends over 13 amino acids. The DNA for the CDR3 is TGTGCCAGCAGCCCGCCGGGGGCAGATACGCAGTATTTT. Its protein product is CASSPPGADTQYF.

This clonotype was found many times. The chain has TRBV7-2 and TRBJ2-5; 11 bases agree with TRBD2. Trimming at V came to 1 base and at J to 3 bases, leaving 4 bases not matched to a gene. The germline V gene has CDR1 SGHTA and CDR2 FQGNSA. CDR3 length: 16 amino acids. The chain's CDR3 is CASSLEGTSGEETQYF. CDR3 nucleotide sequence: TGTGCCAGCAGCTTAGAGGGGACTAGCGGAGAAGAGACCCAGTACTTC.

This clonotype was seen only a few times. The rearrangement joins TRBV12-3 or TRBV12-4 to TRBJ1-2; D remains ambiguous. The CDR3 is made up of 15 amino acids. V shed 1 base and J shed 8 bases, with 17 bases lying between them. CDR3 sequence reads: CASSLVTVGREGYTF. CDR3 DNA: TGTGCCAGCAGTTTAGTAACAGTGGGCCGAGAGGGCTACACCTTC.

This clonotype has a count of ten or more. The rearrangement uses TRBV2 and TRBJ1-1, with no clear D. CDR1 SNHLY and CDR2 FYNNEI come from the germline V gene. The V gene lost 6 bases and the J gene lost 5 bases, with 16 bases spanning the gap. CDR3 length equals 14 residues. CDR3 sequence reads: CASSVRVQRTEAFF. The CDR3 DNA is TGTGCCAGCAGCGTGAGGGTGCAGAGAACTGAAGCTTTCTTT.